The source of this T cell receptor (beta chain) is a study of T-cell memory formation after mild COVID-19. Study-level information: Clusters were largely donor specific.

Each CDR3 protein is one row after TCRdb ran MiXCR on the 5' RACE reads. Among over 70,000 distinct CDR3 sequences listed, about 13% were seen once. Study-wide points: Most CD4+ clones that shrank were in CM and EM, while CD8+ ones turned up in EMRA. The authors left the SARS-CoV-2 specificity of second-wave clones peaking on day 37 unconfirmed. Some clones that responded were present in memory (sampled pre-infection), which suggests cross-reactive memory joined.

The ends lost 0 bases at V and 4 bases at J; junction bases unmatched: 8. Germline lookup yields CDR1 SGHNT and CDR2 YYREEE (reference sequence). The CDR3 spans 16 residues. As to this clonotype: No antigen is known for it.

The TCR sequence derives from an adult woman who had mild COVID-19 (a few samples of this study predate the infection). Cell type and time point are not known. The chain carries TRBV5-4 and TRBJ2-5; 8 bases are a match to TRBD2. Sequencing input: PBMCs or a T cell subset sorted from them (not recorded which). CDR3 protein: CASSLGVTSVGETQYF. As DNA, the CDR3 is TGTGCCAGCAGCTTGGGGGTGACTAGCGTCGGAGAGACCCAGTACTTC.